This T cell receptor (beta chain) was identified in a study of blood T cell repertoires in COVID-19. The assay was immunoSEQ multiplex PCR, and TCRdb's table has in-frame clones only and misses some. The profile shows more than 250,000 clones, approximately 85% of them singletons. The germline gives CDR1 LNHDA, CDR2 SQIVND (reference sequence). The CDR3 runs to 15 residues. Trimming shortened V by 6 bases and J by 0 bases, and 12 bases separated the two germline ends. The genes are TRBV19 and TRBJ1-5, with no clear D. Sequenced sample: PBMCs or T cells enriched from blood (not recorded which). The sequence came from a man in his thirties or forties who had recovered from COVID-19. CDR3 in amino acids: CASSSGPYSNQPQHF. The CDR3 bases are TGTGCCAGTAGCTCGGGTCCATATAGCAATCAGCCCCAGCATTTT.